The present T cell receptor (beta chain) was sequenced within a study of CD8 T cells in Susac syndrome. Trimming pared 4 bases from V and 3 bases from J, leaving 15 bases between. This CDR3 has 15 amino acids. Germline V CDR1 and CDR2: SGHVS, FNYEAQ. With random hexamers, about 0.5 to 1 ug RNA was reverse transcribed. TCRdb reprocessed the immunoSEQ multiplex PCR reads with MiXCR, giving one entry per CDR3 protein. In the table there are about 130,000 distinct CDR3 sequences, approximately 95% of which are singletons. The sample was CD8+ T cells from PBMCs. V and J are TRBV7-6 and TRBJ1-1; D is unresolved. This TCR derives from a human donor with Susac syndrome. The CDR3, as DNA: TGTGCCAGCAGCTCCCACCCCGGCAAGTACACTGAAGCTTTCTTT. Its protein product is CASSSHPGKYTEAFF.